These 32 T cell receptor beta chains share one sample of origin, sequenced in a study of early T cells in non-severe SARS-CoV-2 infection. TCRdb reanalysed the 5' RACE reads using MiXCR and keeps one entry per CDR3 protein. The table has more than 20,000 distinct CDR3 sequences, around 3.5% seen once. The sequencing sample was made of whole blood. The origin of the receptors is an adult who was a healthcare worker with PCR-confirmed SARS-CoV-2 infection or an uninfected control (not recorded which).

This clonotype was seen many times. This chain uses TRBV20-1 with TRBJ1-1; the D gene is possibly TRBD1 (6 bases). The CDR3 is 14 amino acids. Germline CDR1 is DFQATT and CDR2 is SNEGSKA (reference sequence). CDR3 loop: CSLEAGVLNTEAFF. CDR3 DNA: TGCAGCCTAGAGGCAGGGGTATTGAACACTGAAGCTTTCTTT.

This clonotype was recorded many times. The chain employs TRBV7-3 and TRBJ2-2; TRBD1 matches at 9 bases. Germline CDR1 SGHTA, CDR2 FQGTGA. Germline trimming cut 5 bases from V and 6 bases from J; bases unmatched to any gene: 4. The CDR3 contains 14 residues. CDR3: CASSRTGVSGELFF. In DNA, the CDR3 is TGTGCCAGCAGCAGGACAGGGGTGTCCGGGGAGCTGTTTTTT.

There are many counts of this clonotype. This chain connects TRBV3-1 to TRBJ2-1; 10 positions match TRBD2. Germline loops: CDR1 LGHDT, CDR2 YNNKEL (reference sequence). The CDR3 length is 12 residues. The J segment lost 14 bases and the V segment lost 4 bases, leaving 5 bases of the junction unmatched. CDR3 residues: CASSLGTSEEFF. DNA of the CDR3: TGTGCCAGCAGCCTAGGGACTAGCGAGGAGTTCTTC.

This clonotype was seen repeatedly, ten times or more. The rearrangement links TRBV4-3 to TRBJ2-6, with D unclear. Trimming took 5 bases from V and 0 from J, leaving 11 bases between them. Germline V gives CDR1 LGHNA, CDR2 YSLEER. This CDR3 spans 16 amino acids. CDR3 coding DNA: TGCGCCAGCAGCAGGACCTGGGACTCTGGGGCCAACGTCCTGACTTTC. Translating it yields CASSRTWDSGANVLTF.

In this sample, this clonotype turned up many times. The chain has TRBV3-1 and TRBJ2-7; D remains unclear. CDR3 size: 11 residues. V was trimmed by 5 bases and J by 2 bases, leaving 4 bases between them. Germline lookup yields CDR1 LGHDT and CDR2 YNNKEL (reference sequence). The CDR3 is CASSSTYEQYF. CDR3 bases: TGTGCCAGCAGCTCAACCTACGAGCAGTACTTC.

By frequency in the sample, this clonotype is medium-sized. The chain is built from TRBV2 and TRBJ1-1; 7 bases align to TRBD1. Germline values: CDR1 SNHLY, CDR2 FYNNEI. The CDR3 consists of 13 residues. With 4 bases clipped from V and 4 bases from J, the junction kept 3 bases outside the gene matches. DNA of the CDR3: TGTGCCAGCAGTGGACAGGGTGCCACTGAAGCTTTCTTT. The encoded protein is CASSGQGATEAFF. The full variable domain, completed using reference TRBV2 and TRBJ1-1, is EPEVTQTPSHQVTQMGQEVILRCVPISNHLYFYWYRQILGQKVEFLVSFYNNEISEKSEIFDDQFSVERPDGSNFTLKIRSTKLEDSAMYFCASSGQGATEAFFGQGTRLTVV.

This clonotype was picked up many times. This chain uses TRBV20-1 with TRBJ2-3; D uncertain. V lost 2 bases and J lost 1, with 16 bases in between. Looked up from germline, CDR1 is DFQATT and CDR2 is SNEGSKA (reference sequence). This CDR3 has 16 residues. CDR3 amino acids: CSARNFGRTGTDTQYF. The CDR3 DNA is TGCAGTGCTAGAAATTTTGGGCGGACGGGCACAGATACGCAGTATTTT.

This clonotype was seen at least ten times. The V call is TRBV29-1, the J call TRBJ1-1; D perhaps matches TRBD1 (5 bases). Germline V CDR1 and CDR2: SQVTM, ANQGSEA. The germline V and J ends were trimmed by 6 bases and 4 bases, with 15 bases remaining between them. The CDR3 length is 13 residues. The chain's CDR3 is CSVTEGRGTEAFF. The CDR3 nucleotides are TGCAGCGTCACGGAGGGACGGGGCACTGAAGCTTTCTTT. The full variable domain, rest sourced from reference TRBV29-1 and TRBJ1-1, is SAVISQKPSRDICQRGTSLTIQCQVDSQVTMMFWYRQQPGQSLTLIATANQGSEATYESGFVIDKFPISRPNLTFSTLTVSNMSPEDSSIYLCSVTEGRGTEAFFGQGTRLTVV.

This clonotype was observed at least ten times. This chain's CDR3 is CASGLAGTGELFF. CDR3 sequence (DNA): TGTGCCAGCGGACTAGCGGGGACCGGGGAGCTGTTTTTT. The V and J genes are TRBV2 and TRBJ2-2; 12 bases line up with TRBD2. Trimming at V came to 8 bases and at J to 5 bases, leaving 0 bases not matched to a gene. This CDR3 spans 13 amino acids. Per germline, CDR1 SNHLY and CDR2 FYNNEI.

This clonotype was seen ten or more times. The CDR3 spells CASSSLAGGRTGELFF. The CDR3, as DNA: TGTGCCAGCAGCTCCTTAGCGGGGGGCCGTACCGGGGAGCTGTTTTTT. This rearrangement joins TRBV11-2 to TRBJ2-2, with TRBD2 matching over 10 bases. V shed 4 bases, J shed 5 bases, and the junction held 7 bases outside the gene matches. Germline CDR1 and CDR2: SGHAT and FQNNGV. The CDR3 is made up of 16 amino acids. The whole variable domain, filled in from reference TRBV11-2 and TRBJ2-2, reads EAGVAQSPRYKIIEKRQSVAFWCNPISGHATLYWYQQILGQGPKLLIQFQNNGVVDDSQLPKDRFSAERLKGVDSTLKIQPAKLEDSAVYLCASSSLAGGRTGELFFGEGSRLTVL.

This clonotype was picked up many times. The chain links TRBV11-2 to TRBJ2-1; D may be TRBD1 (6 bases). The CDR3 contains 14 residues. The germline gives CDR1 SGHAT, CDR2 FQNNGV. V was shortened by 7 bases and J by 5 bases, with 15 bases between the two germline ends. CDR3 DNA: TGTGCCAGCACCCCACTTAGGGGGAACAATGAGCAGTTCTTC. Its translation is CASTPLRGNNEQFF. The variable domain in full, with the rest retrieved from reference TRBV11-2 and TRBJ2-1, is EAGVAQSPRYKIIEKRQSVAFWCNPISGHATLYWYQQILGQGPKLLIQFQNNGVVDDSQLPKDRFSAERLKGVDSTLKIQPAKLEDSAVYLCASTPLRGNNEQFFGPGTRLTVL.

This clonotype was seen at least ten times. This chain uses TRBV10-3 with TRBJ2-7, with D hard to call. The CDR3 runs 12 residues. Germline V gives CDR1 ENHRY, CDR2 SYGVKD. Trimming took off 0 bases at V and 9 bases at J, with 9 bases between the two ends. The CDR3 spells CAISESVRLQYF. Here the CDR3 DNA reads TGTGCCATCAGTGAGTCGGTGCGGTTGCAGTACTTC.

This clonotype was seen ten or more times. The V call is TRBV19, the J call TRBJ1-6; D is unresolved. V was pared by 1 base and J by 11 bases, with 12 bases between. Looked up from germline, CDR1 is LNHDA and CDR2 is SQIVND (reference sequence). The CDR3 has 14 residues. The CDR3: CASSIGPAVPPLHF. CDR3 nucleotides: TGTGCCAGTAGTATAGGACCGGCAGTTCCACCCCTCCACTTT.

This clonotype was observed a handful of times. The rearrangement joins TRBV3-1 to TRBJ1-1, with 7 bases aligning to TRBD1. Looked up from germline, CDR1 is LGHDT and CDR2 is YNNKEL (reference sequence). The CDR3 runs 14 residues. V shed 2 bases, J shed 1 base, and the junction held 1 base outside the gene matches. CDR3 nucleotides: TGTGCCAGCAGCCAAAGGGGGCCGAACACTGAAGCTTTCTTT. Protein sequence: CASSQRGPNTEAFF.

Ten or more counts support this clonotype. The J gene is TRBJ1-6, the V gene TRBV6-6, with D possibly TRBD1 on 6 matching bases. The CDR3 is 15 amino acids. Germline-derived CDR1 and CDR2 are MNHNY and SVGAGI (reference sequence). V was cut by 5 bases and J by 8 bases, with 16 bases left in between. Written as DNA, the CDR3 is TGTGCCAGCAGTATAGGACTCGGGGGCGATTCACCCCTCCACTTT. It encodes CASSIGLGGDSPLHF.

There are many counts of this clonotype. V is TRBV5-4 and J is TRBJ2-7; 9 bases are shared with TRBD1. CDR3 length: 11 residues. Losses at the gene ends were 7 bases for V and 7 bases for J; bases not matched to a gene: 3. Germline V gene data show CDR1 as SGHNT and CDR2 as YYREEE (reference sequence). CDR3 in amino acids: CASHGTGEQYF. The CDR3 region has the DNA TGTGCCAGCCACGGGACAGGGGAGCAGTACTTC.

This clonotype was observed many times. The chain carries TRBV18 and TRBJ2-3, with D perhaps matching TRBD1 (5 bases). The germline V gene encodes CDR1 KGHSH and CDR2 LQKENI. The V end was cut by 0 bases, the J end by 2 bases, with 12 bases between. The CDR3 consists of 16 residues. CDR3 loop: CASSPPLGLNTDTQYF. CDR3 in DNA: TGTGCCAGCTCACCACCGCTGGGGCTAAACACAGATACGCAGTATTTT.

This clonotype was counted ten times or more. The chain recombines TRBV11-3 with TRBJ2-2; D is perhaps TRBD2 (6 bases). Trimming shortened V by 5 bases and J by 4 bases, and 23 bases separated the two germline ends. CDR3 size: 18 residues. CDR1 and CDR2 (germline): SGHNT, YENEEA. DNA for the CDR3: TGTGCCAGCAGCACCCGCAATGTCGGGCGCGGGGTCACCGGGGAGCTGTTTTTT. Protein sequence: CASSTRNVGRGVTGELFF.

There are many counts of this clonotype. The V gene is TRBV5-1, the J gene TRBJ1-4; 7 nucleotides line up with TRBD1. CDR3 size: 17 residues. V was clipped by 7 bases and J by 8 bases; unmatched bases: 20. The germline gives CDR1 SGHRS, CDR2 YFSETQ. CDR3: CASLGPGDRDDGEKLFF. The CDR3 nucleotides are TGCGCCAGCCTCGGGCCTGGCGACAGGGACGATGGGGAAAAACTGTTTTTT.

The sample holds many counts of this clonotype. This chain uses TRBV2 with TRBJ1-4; weak D call: TRBD1 (5 bases). Trimming left V 10 bases short and J 5 bases short, with 14 bases between. CDR1 is SNHLY, CDR2 FYNNEI, per germline. The CDR3 sequence is 13 residues long. In DNA form, the CDR3 reads TGTGCCAACGGGGGAACACTAAATGAAAAACTGTTTTTT. Residues: CANGGTLNEKLFF. Based on the CDR3 plus reference TRBV2 and TRBJ1-4, the full variable domain is EPEVTQTPSHQVTQMGQEVILRCVPISNHLYFYWYRQILGQKVEFLVSFYNNEISEKSEIFDDQFSVERPDGSNFTLKIRSTKLEDSAMYFCANGGTLNEKLFFGSGTQLSVL.

This clonotype has only a few counts. The chain carries TRBV16 and TRBJ1-2; unclear D gene. The CDR3 contains 12 residues. V lost 3 bases and J lost 10, with 12 bases in between. Germline CDR1 and CDR2: KGHSY and FQNENV. The CDR3 loop reads CASSQRGADYTF. The CDR3 region has the DNA TGTGCCAGCAGCCAGCGGGGAGCTGACTACACCTTC.

This clonotype occurred many times. The V call is TRBV7-2, the J call TRBJ2-5; D not certain. The CDR3 runs to 13 residues. Germline lookup yields CDR1 SGHTA and CDR2 FQGNSA. The germline V and J ends were trimmed by 7 bases and 6 bases, with 15 bases remaining between them. CDR3 DNA: TGTGCCAGCACTGGTCTACTGTTGCAGACCCAGTACTTC. It specifies CASTGLLLQTQYF.

In its sample, this clonotype was seen many times. The chain carries TRBV12-3 or TRBV12-4 and TRBJ1-5; D might be TRBD1 (6 bases). The germline V and J ends were trimmed by 6 bases and 2 bases, with 14 bases remaining between them. The length of the CDR3 is 15 residues. The CDR3 DNA follows: TGTGCCAGCAGATCTACAGGGCTGGGCAATCAGCCCCAGCATTTT. As protein: CASRSTGLGNQPQHF.

This clonotype was counted at least ten times. The CDR3 is CSATSNLDTGELFF. CDR3 DNA sequence: TGCAGCGCTACGTCGAATTTAGACACCGGGGAGCTGTTTTTT. The gene calls are TRBV29-1 and TRBJ2-2; no firm D call. In germline, CDR1 is SQVTM, CDR2 ANQGSEA. V lost 7 bases and J 3 bases, leaving 15 bases between the germline ends. The CDR3 contains 14 residues.

Here the CDR3 DNA reads TGTGCCAGCAGCTTGGGGACGAGCGAGCAGTACTTC. This gives the protein CASSLGTSEQYF. J is TRBJ2-7 and V is TRBV11-3; D tentatively fits TRBD1 or TRBD2 (5 bases each). V lost 3 bases and J 6 bases, leaving 9 bases between the germline ends. CDR1 SGHNT and CDR2 YENEEA come from the germline V gene. There are 12 residues in the CDR3. The variable domain in full, with the rest retrieved from reference TRBV11-3 and TRBJ2-7, is EAGVVQSPRYKIIEKKQPVAFWCNPISGHNTLYWYLQNLGQGPELLIRYENEEAVDDSQLPKDRFSAERLKGVDSTLKIQPAELGDSAVYLCASSLGTSEQYFGPGTRLTVT.

Many counts were recorded for this clonotype. The chain links TRBV27 to TRBJ2-7; 8 nucleotides align to TRBD2. There are 13 residues in the CDR3. Germline loops: CDR1 MNHEY, CDR2 SMNVEV (reference sequence). Unmatched junction bases numbered 3, after V lost 6 bases and J lost 2 bases. The CDR3 DNA reads as TGTGCCAGCAGCTCGGGACTAGCCTACGAGCAGTACTTC. This codes for CASSSGLAYEQYF.

This clonotype was observed at least ten times. The chain carries TRBV9 and TRBJ2-7; a weak D match, TRBD2 (5 bases). V lost 4 bases, J lost 2 bases, and 13 bases lay in between. The germline V gene has CDR1 SGDLS and CDR2 YYNGEE. CDR3 length equals 14 residues. The CDR3 spells CASSFGRDAYEQYF. CDR3 DNA: TGTGCCAGCAGCTTCGGACGGGATGCCTACGAGCAGTACTTC.

This clonotype was seen ten or more times. The rearrangement joins TRBV7-6 to TRBJ1-4, with a possible D match to TRBD1 (6 bases). Trimming shortened V by 5 bases and J by 8 bases, and 30 bases separated the two germline ends. Germline V gives CDR1 SGHVS, CDR2 FNYEAQ. The CDR3 runs 19 residues. The CDR3 loop is CASSPLPGGRLFDKEKLFF. The CDR3 bases are TGTGCCAGCAGCCCTTTACCCGGGGGGCGATTATTCGATAAAGAAAAACTGTTTTTT.

This clonotype has at least ten counts. The V and J genes are TRBV11-2 and TRBJ2-7; 9 bases are a match to TRBD2. This CDR3 is 15 amino acids long. Trimming cost V 5 bases and J 4 bases; bases outside gene matches: 9. The germline V gene encodes CDR1 SGHAT and CDR2 FQNNGV. Here the CDR3 DNA reads TGTGCCAGCAGCGAGGAAACTAGCGGGTTATACGAGCAGTACTTC. Its protein is CASSEETSGLYEQYF. The variable domain in full, completed from reference TRBV11-2 and TRBJ2-7, reads EAGVAQSPRYKIIEKRQSVAFWCNPISGHATLYWYQQILGQGPKLLIQFQNNGVVDDSQLPKDRFSAERLKGVDSTLKIQPAKLEDSAVYLCASSEETSGLYEQYFGPGTRLTVT.

This clonotype was detected many times. This chain uses TRBV7-2 with TRBJ2-1, with D perhaps matching TRBD2 (6 bases). The CDR3 contains 15 residues. Per germline, CDR1 SGHTA and CDR2 FQGNSA. V was clipped by 5 bases and J by 2 bases, with 13 bases between them. The CDR3 reads CASSLGGEPYNEQFF. In nucleotides, the CDR3 is TGTGCCAGCAGCCTGGGGGGAGAGCCCTACAATGAGCAGTTCTTC.

There are a few counts of this clonotype. The V and J genes are TRBV7-2 and TRBJ2-2; D not certain. Trimming shortened V by 5 bases and J by 6 bases, and 7 bases separated the two germline ends. CDR3 length: 12 residues. Germline V gene lookup returns CDR1 SGHTA and CDR2 FQGNSA. The CDR3 region is CASSRPAGELFF. CDR3 bases: TGTGCCAGCAGCCGCCCCGCCGGGGAGCTGTTTTTT.

At least ten counts were recorded for this clonotype. The chain carries TRBV7-2 and TRBJ1-1; D uncertain. The germline V and J ends were trimmed by 3 bases and 2 bases, with 7 bases remaining between them. The CDR3 loop spans 13 amino acids. The germline gives CDR1 SGHTA, CDR2 FQGNSA. The DNA of the CDR3 is TGTGCCAGCAGCTTTTACAGTAACACTGAAGCTTTCTTT. Translated: CASSFYSNTEAFF. Supplemented by reference TRBV7-2 and TRBJ1-1, the full variable domain reads GAGVSQSPSNKVTEKGKDVELRCDPISGHTALYWYRQSLGQGLEFLIYFQGNSAPDKSGLPSDRFSAERTGGSVSTLTIQRTQQEDSAVYLCASSFYSNTEAFFGQGTRLTVV.